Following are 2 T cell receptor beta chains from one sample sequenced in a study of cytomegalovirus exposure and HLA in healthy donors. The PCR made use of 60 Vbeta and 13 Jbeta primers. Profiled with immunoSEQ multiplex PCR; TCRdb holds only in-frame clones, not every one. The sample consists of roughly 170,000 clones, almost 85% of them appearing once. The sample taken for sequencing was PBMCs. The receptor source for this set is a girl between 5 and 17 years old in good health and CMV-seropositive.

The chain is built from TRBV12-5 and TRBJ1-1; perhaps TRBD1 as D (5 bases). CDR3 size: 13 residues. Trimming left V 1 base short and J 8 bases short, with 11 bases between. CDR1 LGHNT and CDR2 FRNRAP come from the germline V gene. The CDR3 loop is CASGLAPGLEAFF. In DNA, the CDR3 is TGTGCTAGTGGTTTGGCCCCGGGACTGGAAGCTTTCTTT.

CDR3 nucleotide sequence: TGTGCCAGCAGTCAGGGCCTCTATGGCTACACCTTC. Translation gives CASSQGLYGYTF. This chain joins TRBV2 and TRBJ1-2; tentatively, D is TRBD1 (5 bases). Trimming removed 5 bases at V and 4 bases at J, with 8 bases between. The CDR3 extends over 12 amino acids. Germline CDR1 SNHLY, CDR2 FYNNEI. The variable domain in full, completed from reference TRBV2 and TRBJ1-2, reads EPEVTQTPSHQVTQMGQEVILRCVPISNHLYFYWYRQILGQKVEFLVSFYNNEISEKSEIFDDQFSVERPDGSNFTLKIRSTKLEDSAMYFCASSQGLYGYTFGSGTRLTVV.